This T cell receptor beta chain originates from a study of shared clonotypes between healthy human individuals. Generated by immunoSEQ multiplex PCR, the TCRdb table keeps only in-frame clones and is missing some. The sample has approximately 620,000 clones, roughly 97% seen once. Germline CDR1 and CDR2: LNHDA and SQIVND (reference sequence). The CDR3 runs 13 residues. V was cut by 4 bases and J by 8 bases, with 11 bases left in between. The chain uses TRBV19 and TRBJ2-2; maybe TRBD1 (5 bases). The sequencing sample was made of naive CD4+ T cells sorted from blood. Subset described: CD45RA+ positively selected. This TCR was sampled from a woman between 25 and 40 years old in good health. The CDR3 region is CASSRQGVGELFF. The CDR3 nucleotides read TGTGCCAGTAGTAGGCAGGGTGTAGGGGAGCTGTTTTTT.